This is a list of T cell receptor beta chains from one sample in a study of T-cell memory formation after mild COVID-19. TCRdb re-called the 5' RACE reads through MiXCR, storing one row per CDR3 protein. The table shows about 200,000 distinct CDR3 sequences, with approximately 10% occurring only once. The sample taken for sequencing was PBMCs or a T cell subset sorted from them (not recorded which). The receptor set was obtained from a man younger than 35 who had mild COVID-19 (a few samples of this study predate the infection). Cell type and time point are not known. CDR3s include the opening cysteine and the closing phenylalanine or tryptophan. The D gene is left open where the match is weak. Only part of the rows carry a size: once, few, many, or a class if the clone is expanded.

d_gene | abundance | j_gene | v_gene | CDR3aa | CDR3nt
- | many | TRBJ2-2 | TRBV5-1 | CASFTGPNTGELFF | TGCGCCAGCTTCACAGGGCCGAACACCGGGGAGCTGTTTTTT
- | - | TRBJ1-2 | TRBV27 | CASSTTGRDGYTF | TGTGCCAGCAGTACGACAGGCCGGGATGGCTACACCTTC
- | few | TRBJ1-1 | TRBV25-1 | CASSGLTVSEAFF | TGTGCCAGCAGTGGATTGACAGTTTCTGAAGCTTTCTTT
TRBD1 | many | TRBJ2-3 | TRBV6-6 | CASRRGTEDLQYF | TGTGCCAGCAGACGAGGGACAGAGGACTTGCAGTATTTT
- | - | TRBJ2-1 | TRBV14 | CASSQEFPRRGYNEQFF | TGTGCCAGCAGCCAAGAATTCCCGCGGCGAGGTTACAATGAGCAGTTCTTC
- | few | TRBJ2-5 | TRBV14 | CASSQDWGTQYF | TGTGCCAGCAGCCAAGATTGGGGGACCCAGTACTTC
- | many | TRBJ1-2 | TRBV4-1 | CASSQGGRSNFYGYTF | TGCGCCAGCAGCCAAGGGGGCAGGTCAAACTTCTATGGCTACACCTTC
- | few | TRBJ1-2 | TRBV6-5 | CASSNGEHYGYTF | TGTGCCAGCAGCAACGGGGAGCACTATGGCTACACCTTC
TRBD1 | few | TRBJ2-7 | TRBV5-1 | CASSPGQGAEQYF | TGCGCCAGCAGCCCCGGACAGGGGGCCGAGCAGTACTTC
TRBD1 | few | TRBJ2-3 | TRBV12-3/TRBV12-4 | CASSLLQGASTQYF | TGTGCCAGCAGTTTACTGCAGGGGGCCTCTACGCAGTATTTT
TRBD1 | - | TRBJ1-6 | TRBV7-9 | CASSSPGQSNSGSPLHF | TGTGCCAGCAGCTCTCCGGGACAGTCCAATTCAGGTTCACCCCTCCACTTT
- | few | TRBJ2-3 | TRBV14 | CASSQSMADTQYF | TGTGCCAGCAGCCAATCAATGGCAGATACGCAGTATTTT
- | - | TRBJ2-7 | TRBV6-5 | CASSYSTAHIKQYF | TGTGCCAGCAGTTACTCGACAGCGCATATCAAGCAGTACTTC
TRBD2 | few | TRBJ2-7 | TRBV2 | CASSEQSSGRIKQYF | TGTGCCAGCAGTGAACAATCTAGCGGGCGGATTAAGCAGTACTTC
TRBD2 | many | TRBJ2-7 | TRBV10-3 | CATGTSESYEQYF | TGTGCCACCGGGACTAGCGAGTCCTACGAGCAGTACTTC
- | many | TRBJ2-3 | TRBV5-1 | CASSFPGATDTQYF | TGCGCCAGCAGCTTCCCAGGGGCCACAGATACGCAGTATTTT
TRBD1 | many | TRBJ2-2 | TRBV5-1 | CASSLRQGHTGELFF | TGCGCCAGCAGCCTACGACAGGGCCACACCGGGGAGCTGTTTTTT
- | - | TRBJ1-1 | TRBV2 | CAGVVDGNTEAFF | TGTGCCGGAGTAGTCGACGGGAACACTGAAGCTTTCTTT
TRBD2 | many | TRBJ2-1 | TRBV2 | CASSEPQRGSYNEQFF | TGTGCCAGCAGTGAACCCCAGCGGGGGAGTTACAATGAGCAGTTCTTC
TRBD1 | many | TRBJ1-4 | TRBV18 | CASSGQRNEKLFF | TGTGCCAGCTCGGGACAGCGGAATGAAAAACTGTTTTTT
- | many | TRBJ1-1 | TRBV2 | CASRPRSIGTEAFF | TGTGCCAGCAGGCCACGGAGCATTGGCACTGAAGCTTTCTTT
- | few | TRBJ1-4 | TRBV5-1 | CASSGWGPGAEKLFF | TGCGCCAGCAGCGGCTGGGGGCCGGGGGCTGAAAAACTGTTTTTT
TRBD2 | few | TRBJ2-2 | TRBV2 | CASRRGTSQNTGELFF | TGTGCCAGCAGACGAGGGACTAGCCAGAACACCGGGGAGCTGTTTTTT
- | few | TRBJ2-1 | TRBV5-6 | CASSQNWGNEQFF | TGTGCCAGCAGCCAAAACTGGGGCAATGAGCAGTTCTTC
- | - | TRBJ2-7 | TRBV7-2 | CASSLVIALSSYEQYF | TGTGCCAGCAGCTTAGTTATAGCATTAAGCTCCTACGAGCAGTACTTC
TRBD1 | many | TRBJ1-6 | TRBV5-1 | CASSLGTENSPLHF | TGCGCCAGCAGCTTAGGGACAGAAAATTCACCCCTCCACTTT
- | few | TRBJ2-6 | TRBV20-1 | CSGHDSGANVLTF | TGCTCAGGACACGACTCTGGGGCCAACGTCCTGACTTTC
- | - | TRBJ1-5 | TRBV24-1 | CATSDLYGPQHF | TGTGCCACCAGTGACTTGTATGGGCCCCAGCATTTT
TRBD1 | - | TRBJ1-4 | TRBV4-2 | CASSQADNRGKKLFF | TGTGCCAGCAGCCAAGCGGACAACAGGGGTAAAAAACTGTTTTTT
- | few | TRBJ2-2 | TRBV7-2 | CASSLVRGTGELFF | TGTGCCAGCAGCTTAGTTCGGGGGACGGGGGAGCTGTTTTTT